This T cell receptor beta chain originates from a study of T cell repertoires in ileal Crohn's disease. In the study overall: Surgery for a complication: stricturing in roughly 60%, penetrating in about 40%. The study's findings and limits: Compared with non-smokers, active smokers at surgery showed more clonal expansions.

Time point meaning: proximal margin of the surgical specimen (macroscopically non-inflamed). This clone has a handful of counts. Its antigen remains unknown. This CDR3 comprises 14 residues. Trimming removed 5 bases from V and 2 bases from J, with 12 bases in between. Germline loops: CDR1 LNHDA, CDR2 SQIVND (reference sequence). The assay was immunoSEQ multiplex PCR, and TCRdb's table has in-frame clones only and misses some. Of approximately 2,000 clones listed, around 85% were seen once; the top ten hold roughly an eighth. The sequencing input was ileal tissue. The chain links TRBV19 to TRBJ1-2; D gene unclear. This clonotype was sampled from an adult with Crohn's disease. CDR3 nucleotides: TGTGCCAGTAGTCCTGGTGGGGTGAACTATGGCTACACCTTC. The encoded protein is CASSPGGVNYGYTF.